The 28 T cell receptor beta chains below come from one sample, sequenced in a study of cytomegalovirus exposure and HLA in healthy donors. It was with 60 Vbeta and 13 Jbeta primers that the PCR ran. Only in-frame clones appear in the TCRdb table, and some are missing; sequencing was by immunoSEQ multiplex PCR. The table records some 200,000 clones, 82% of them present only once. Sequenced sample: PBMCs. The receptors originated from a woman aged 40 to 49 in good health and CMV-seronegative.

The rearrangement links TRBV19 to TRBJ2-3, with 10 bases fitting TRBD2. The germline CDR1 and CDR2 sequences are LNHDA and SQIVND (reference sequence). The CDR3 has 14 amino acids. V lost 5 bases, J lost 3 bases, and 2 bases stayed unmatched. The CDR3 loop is CASSLAGATDTQYF. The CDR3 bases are TGTGCCAGTAGTCTAGCGGGAGCAACAGATACGCAGTATTTT. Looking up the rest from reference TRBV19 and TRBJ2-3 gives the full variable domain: DGGITQSPKYLFRKEGQNVTLSCEQNLNHDAMYWYRQDPGQGLRLIYYSQIVNDFQKGDIAEGYSVSREKKESFPLTVTSAQKNPTAFYLCASSLAGATDTQYFGPGTRLTVL.

The chain's CDR3 is CAIGPRGFTEAFF. In DNA form, the CDR3 reads TGTGCCATCGGCCCCAGGGGGTTCACTGAAGCTTTCTTT. V and J are TRBV10-3 and TRBJ1-1; TRBD1 aligns across 7 bases. This CDR3 region has 13 residues. CDR1 is ENHRY and CDR2 is SYGVKD in the germline V gene. The V and J ends lost 8 bases and 4 bases, in that order; junction bases with no gene match: 7.

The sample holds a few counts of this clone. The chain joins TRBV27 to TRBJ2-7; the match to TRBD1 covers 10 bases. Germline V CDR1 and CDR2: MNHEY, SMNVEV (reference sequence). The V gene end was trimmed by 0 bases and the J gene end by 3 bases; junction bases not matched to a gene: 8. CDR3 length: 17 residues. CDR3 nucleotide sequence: TGTGCCAGCAGTTTATCATCAGCGGGACAGGGGTTCTACGAGCAGTACTTC. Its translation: CASSLSSAGQGFYEQYF.

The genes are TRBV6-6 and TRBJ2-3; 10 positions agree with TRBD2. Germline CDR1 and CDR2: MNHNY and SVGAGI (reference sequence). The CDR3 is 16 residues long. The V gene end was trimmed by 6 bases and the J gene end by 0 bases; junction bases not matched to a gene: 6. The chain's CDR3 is CASSLGTSASTDTQYF. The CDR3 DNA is TGTGCCAGCAGCCTCGGGACTAGCGCTAGCACAGATACGCAGTATTTT.

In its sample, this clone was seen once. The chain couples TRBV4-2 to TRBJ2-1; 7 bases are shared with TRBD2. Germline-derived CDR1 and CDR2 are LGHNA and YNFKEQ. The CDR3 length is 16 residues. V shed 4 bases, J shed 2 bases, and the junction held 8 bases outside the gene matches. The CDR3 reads CASSPGTITAYNEQFF. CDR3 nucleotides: TGTGCCAGCAGCCCTGGGACTATTACTGCCTACAATGAGCAGTTCTTC.

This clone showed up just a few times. The CDR3 nucleotides are TGTGCCAGCAGTGAATGGGGAGGAGGAAACACCATATATTTT. Its translation is CASSEWGGGNTIYF. The chain uses TRBV2 and TRBJ1-3, with no clear D. Germline V gives CDR1 SNHLY, CDR2 FYNNEI. Deletions cut 2 bases from V and 4 bases from J, with 9 bases between. CDR3 length: 14 residues.

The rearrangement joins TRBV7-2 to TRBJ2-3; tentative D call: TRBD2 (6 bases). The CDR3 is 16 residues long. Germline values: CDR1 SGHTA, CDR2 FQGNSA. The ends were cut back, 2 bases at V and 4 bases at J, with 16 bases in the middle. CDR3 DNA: TGTGCCAGCAGCTTACAACTAGCCTCCCCTCCAGATACGCAGTATTTT. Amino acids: CASSLQLASPPDTQYF.

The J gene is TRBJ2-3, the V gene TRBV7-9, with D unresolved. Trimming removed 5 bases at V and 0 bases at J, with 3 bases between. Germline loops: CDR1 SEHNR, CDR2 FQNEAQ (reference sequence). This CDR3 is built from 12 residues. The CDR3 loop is CASSPSTDTQYF. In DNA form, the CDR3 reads TGTGCCAGCAGCCCTAGCACAGATACGCAGTATTTT.

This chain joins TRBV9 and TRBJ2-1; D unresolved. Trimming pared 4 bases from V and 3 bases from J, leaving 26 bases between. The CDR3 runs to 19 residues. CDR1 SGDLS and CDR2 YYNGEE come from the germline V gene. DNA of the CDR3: TGTGCCAGCAGCCCCCTACCAGTTTATCATGCCGGGTACTACAATGAGCAGTTCTTC. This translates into CASSPLPVYHAGYYNEQFF.

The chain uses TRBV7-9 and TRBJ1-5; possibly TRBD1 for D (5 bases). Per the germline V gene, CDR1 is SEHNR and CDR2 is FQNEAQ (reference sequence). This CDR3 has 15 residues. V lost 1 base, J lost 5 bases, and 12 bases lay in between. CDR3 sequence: CASSLDQGLHQPQHF. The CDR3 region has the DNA TGTGCCAGCAGCTTAGACCAGGGTCTTCATCAGCCCCAGCATTTT. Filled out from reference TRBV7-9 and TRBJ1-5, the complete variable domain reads DTGVSQNPRHKITKRGQNVTFRCDPISEHNRLYWYRQTLGQGPEFLTYFQNEAQLEKSRLLSDRFSAERPKGSFSTLEIQRTEQGDSAMYLCASSLDQGLHQPQHFGDGTRLSIL.

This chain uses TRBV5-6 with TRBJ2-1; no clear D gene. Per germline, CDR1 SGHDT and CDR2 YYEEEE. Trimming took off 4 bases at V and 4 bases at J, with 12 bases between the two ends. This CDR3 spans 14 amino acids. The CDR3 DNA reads TGTGCCAGCAGCGTAGTAGCTAATTACAATGAGCAGTTCTTC. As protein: CASSVVANYNEQFF.

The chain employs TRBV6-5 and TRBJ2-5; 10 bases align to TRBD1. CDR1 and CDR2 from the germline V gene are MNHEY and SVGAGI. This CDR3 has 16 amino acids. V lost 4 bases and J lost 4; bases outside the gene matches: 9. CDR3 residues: CASSLTGGLIRETQYF. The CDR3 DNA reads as TGTGCCAGCAGTTTGACAGGGGGCCTAATCAGAGAGACCCAGTACTTC.

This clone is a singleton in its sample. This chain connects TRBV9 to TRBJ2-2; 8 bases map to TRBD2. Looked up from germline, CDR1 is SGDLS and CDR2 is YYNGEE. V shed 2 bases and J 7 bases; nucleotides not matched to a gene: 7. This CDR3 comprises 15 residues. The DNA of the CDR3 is TGTGCCAGCAGCGTTGGCCAGCGGGGGCTCGGGGAGCTGTTTTTT. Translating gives CASSVGQRGLGELFF.

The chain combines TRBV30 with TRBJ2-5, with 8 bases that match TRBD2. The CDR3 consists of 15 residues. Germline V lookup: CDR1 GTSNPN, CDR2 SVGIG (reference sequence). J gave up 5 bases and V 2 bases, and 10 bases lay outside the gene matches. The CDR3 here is CAWSYQAGVYETQYF. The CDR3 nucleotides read TGTGCCTGGAGTTACCAAGCGGGAGTATATGAGACCCAGTACTTC.

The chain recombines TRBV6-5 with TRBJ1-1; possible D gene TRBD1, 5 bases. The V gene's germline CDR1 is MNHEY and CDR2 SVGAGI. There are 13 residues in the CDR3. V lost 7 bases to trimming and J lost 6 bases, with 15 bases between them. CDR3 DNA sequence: TGTGCCAGCACCATTGGAGGGGCGGCTGAAGCTTTCTTT. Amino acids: CASTIGGAAEAFF.

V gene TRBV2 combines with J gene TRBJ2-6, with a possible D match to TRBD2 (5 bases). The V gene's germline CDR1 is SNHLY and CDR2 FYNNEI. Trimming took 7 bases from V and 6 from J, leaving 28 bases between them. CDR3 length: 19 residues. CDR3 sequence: CASNFRVGLIRAVANVLTF. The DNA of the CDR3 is TGTGCCAGCAATTTTAGGGTCGGACTTATACGTGCTGTGGCCAACGTCCTGACTTTC.

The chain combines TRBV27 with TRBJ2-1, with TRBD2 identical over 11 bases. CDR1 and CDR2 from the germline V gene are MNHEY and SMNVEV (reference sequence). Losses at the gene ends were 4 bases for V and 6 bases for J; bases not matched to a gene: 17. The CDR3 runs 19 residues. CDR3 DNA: TGTGCCAGCAGTTCTGCCGGGACTAGCGGCCACGTTGGGCTCAATGAGCAGTTCTTC. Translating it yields CASSSAGTSGHVGLNEQFF.

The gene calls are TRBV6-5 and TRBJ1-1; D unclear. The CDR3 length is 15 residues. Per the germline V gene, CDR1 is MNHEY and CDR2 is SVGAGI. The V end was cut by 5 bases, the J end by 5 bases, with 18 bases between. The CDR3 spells CASSRVVPIETEAFF. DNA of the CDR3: TGTGCCAGCAGTCGAGTAGTTCCAATTGAGACTGAAGCTTTCTTT.

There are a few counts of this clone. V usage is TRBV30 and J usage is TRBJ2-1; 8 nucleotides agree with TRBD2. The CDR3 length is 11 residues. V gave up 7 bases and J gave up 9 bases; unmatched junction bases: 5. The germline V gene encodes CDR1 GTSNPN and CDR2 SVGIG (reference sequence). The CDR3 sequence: CALAGMVEQFF. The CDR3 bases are TGTGCCTTAGCGGGAATGGTTGAGCAGTTCTTC.

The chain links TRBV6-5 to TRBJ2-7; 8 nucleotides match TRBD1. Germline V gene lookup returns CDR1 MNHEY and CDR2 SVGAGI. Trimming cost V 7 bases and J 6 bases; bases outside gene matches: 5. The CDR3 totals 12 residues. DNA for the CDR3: TGTGCCAGCATCCGAGGACAGGGCGAGCAGTACTTC. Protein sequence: CASIRGQGEQYF.

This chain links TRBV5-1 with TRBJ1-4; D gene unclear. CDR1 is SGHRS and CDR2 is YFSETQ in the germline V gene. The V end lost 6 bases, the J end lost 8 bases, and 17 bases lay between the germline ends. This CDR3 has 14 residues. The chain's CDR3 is CASTPGATGEKLFF. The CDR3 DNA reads TGCGCCAGCACCCCTGGCGCCACGGGGGAAAAACTGTTTTTT.

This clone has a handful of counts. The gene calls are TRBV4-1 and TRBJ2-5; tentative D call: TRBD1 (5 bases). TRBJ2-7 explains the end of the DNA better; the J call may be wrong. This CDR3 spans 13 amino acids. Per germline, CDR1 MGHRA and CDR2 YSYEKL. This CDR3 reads CASSRVDSYEQYF. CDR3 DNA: TGCGCCAGCAGCCGCGTTGACAGCTACGAGCAGTACTTC.

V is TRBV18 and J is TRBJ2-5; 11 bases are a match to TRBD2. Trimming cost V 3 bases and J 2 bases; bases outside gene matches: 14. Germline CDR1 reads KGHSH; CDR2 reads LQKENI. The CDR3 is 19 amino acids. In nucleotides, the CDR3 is TGTGCCAGCTCACCGGACAGCACTCCTAGCGGGAGGTGGCAAGAGACCCAGTACTTC. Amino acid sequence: CASSPDSTPSGRWQETQYF.

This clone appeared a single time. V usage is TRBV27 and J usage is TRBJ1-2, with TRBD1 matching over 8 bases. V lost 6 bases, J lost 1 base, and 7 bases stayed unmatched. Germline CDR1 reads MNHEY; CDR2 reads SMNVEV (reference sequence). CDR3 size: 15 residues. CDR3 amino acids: CASSPRTGYNYGYTF. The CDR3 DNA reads TGTGCCAGCAGCCCTAGGACAGGGTATAACTATGGCTACACCTTC.

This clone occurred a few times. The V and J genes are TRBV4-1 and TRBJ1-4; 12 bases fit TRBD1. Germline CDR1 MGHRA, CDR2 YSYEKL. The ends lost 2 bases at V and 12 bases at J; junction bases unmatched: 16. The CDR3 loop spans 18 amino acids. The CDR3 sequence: CASSQRGISGQGAGELFF. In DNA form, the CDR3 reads TGCGCCAGCAGCCAACGAGGAATTTCGGGACAGGGGGCCGGGGAACTGTTTTTT.

The CDR3 DNA is TGTGCCGACTGGCAGGACAGCTCTAATGAAAAACTGTTTTTT. It is translated as CADWQDSSNEKLFF. The rearrangement joins TRBV27 to TRBJ1-4, with a tentative D call TRBD1 (6 bases). V gave up 11 bases and J gave up 3 bases, with 16 bases separating them. Germline V gene data show CDR1 as MNHEY and CDR2 as SMNVEV (reference sequence). The CDR3 extends over 14 amino acids.

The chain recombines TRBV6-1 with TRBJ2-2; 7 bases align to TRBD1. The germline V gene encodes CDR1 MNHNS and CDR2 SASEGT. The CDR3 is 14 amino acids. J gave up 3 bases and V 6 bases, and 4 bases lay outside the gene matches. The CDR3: CASRPGQYTGELFF. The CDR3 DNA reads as TGTGCCAGCAGGCCGGGACAGTACACCGGGGAGCTGTTTTTT.

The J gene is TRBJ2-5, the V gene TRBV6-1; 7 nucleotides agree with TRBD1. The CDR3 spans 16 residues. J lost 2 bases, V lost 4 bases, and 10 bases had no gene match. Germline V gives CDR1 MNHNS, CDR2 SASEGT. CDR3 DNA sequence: TGTGCCAGCAGTGCCTCGGACAGGATGATTCAAGAGACCCAGTACTTC. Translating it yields CASSASDRMIQETQYF.